This T cell receptor beta chain is from a study of regulatory T cells in long-lasting Graves disease. Broader study findings: Less diverse TCR repertoires were seen in persistent Graves' patients than in newly diagnosed ones. Investigators studied peripheral blood only, not thyroid tissue. Among the persistent patients, fewer than 3,500 public clonotypes were shared, more than the roughly 970 shared among new patients.

Noted time point: persistent/refractory GD, antithyroid drugs over 5 years with positive TRAb. With RNA extracted from PBMCs as input, the TCR library was made. Through Arm-PCR of CDR3 regions and iRepertoire HTBI primers, TCR beta libraries were built. TCRdb ran MiXCR on the multiplex PCR reads and lists one entry per CDR3 protein. This table holds around 400,000 distinct CDR3 sequences, roughly 25% found once. This clonotype was counted at least ten times. Its specificity is not known. J lost 3 bases, V lost 2 bases, and 10 bases had no gene match. Germline loops: CDR1 MDHEN, CDR2 SYDVKM. The CDR3 spans 17 residues.

This sequence joins TRBV28 and TRBJ1-2; 9 bases match TRBD1. This TCR was recovered from a woman in her thirties or forties with Graves disease. The material was peripheral blood mononuclear cells (PBMCs), obtained when the disease was refractory, from a patient treated with antithyroid drugs. The CDR3 DNA is TGTGCCAGCAGTTTAGCCGGGACAGGGAGGGAGCACTATGGCTACACCTTC. Translated, it gives CASSLAGTGREHYGYTF.